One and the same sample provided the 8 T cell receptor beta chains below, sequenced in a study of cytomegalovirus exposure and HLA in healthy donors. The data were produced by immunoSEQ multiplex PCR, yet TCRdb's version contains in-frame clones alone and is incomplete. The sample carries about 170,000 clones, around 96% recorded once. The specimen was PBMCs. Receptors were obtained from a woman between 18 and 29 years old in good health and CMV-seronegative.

As DNA, the CDR3 is TGTGCCAGCAGCTTCATACAGGGACGCACAGATACGCAGTATTTT. Protein sequence: CASSFIQGRTDTQYF. The chain links TRBV5-8 to TRBJ2-3, with D tentatively TRBD1 (6 bases). The length of the CDR3 is 15 residues. The V gene's germline CDR1 is SGHTS and CDR2 YDEGEE. Trimming left V 2 bases short and J 1 base short, with 11 bases between.

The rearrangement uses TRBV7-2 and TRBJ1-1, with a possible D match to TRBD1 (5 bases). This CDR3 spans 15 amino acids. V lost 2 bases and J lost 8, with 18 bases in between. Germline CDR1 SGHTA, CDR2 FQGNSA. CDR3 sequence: CASSLPPGGLREAFF. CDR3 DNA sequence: TGTGCCAGCAGCTTACCCCCTGGGGGGTTGAGGGAAGCTTTCTTT.

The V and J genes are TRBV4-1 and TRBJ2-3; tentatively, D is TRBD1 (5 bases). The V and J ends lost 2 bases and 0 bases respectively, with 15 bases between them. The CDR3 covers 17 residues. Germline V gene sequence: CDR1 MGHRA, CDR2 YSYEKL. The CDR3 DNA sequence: TGCGCCAGCAGCCAAAGGGGTTCCACCCCTAGCACAGATACGCAGTATTTT. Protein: CASSQRGSTPSTDTQYF.

The CDR3 region is CASSTYRDSSMNTEAFF. CDR3 nucleotides: TGTGCCAGCTCAACCTATCGGGACAGCAGCATGAACACTGAAGCTTTCTTT. This sequence joins TRBV18 and TRBJ1-1; 7 bases line up with TRBD1. CDR1 KGHSH and CDR2 LQKENI come from the germline V gene. The CDR3 extends over 17 amino acids. The junction had 12 bases not matched to a gene; V was cut back by 5 bases and J by 0 bases.

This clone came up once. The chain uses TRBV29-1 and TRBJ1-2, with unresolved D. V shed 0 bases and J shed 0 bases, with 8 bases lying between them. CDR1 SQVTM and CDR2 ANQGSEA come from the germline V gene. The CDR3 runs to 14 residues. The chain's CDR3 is CSVEDRGSNYGYTF. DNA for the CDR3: TGCAGCGTTGAAGATCGGGGTTCTAACTATGGCTACACCTTC.

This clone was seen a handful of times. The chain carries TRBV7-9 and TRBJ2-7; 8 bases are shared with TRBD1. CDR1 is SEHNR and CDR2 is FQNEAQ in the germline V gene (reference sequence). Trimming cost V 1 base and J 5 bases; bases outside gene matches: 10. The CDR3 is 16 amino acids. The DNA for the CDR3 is TGTGCCAGCAGCTTAGGATTCGGAGACAGGGGTCACGAGCAGTACTTC. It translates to CASSLGFGDRGHEQYF.

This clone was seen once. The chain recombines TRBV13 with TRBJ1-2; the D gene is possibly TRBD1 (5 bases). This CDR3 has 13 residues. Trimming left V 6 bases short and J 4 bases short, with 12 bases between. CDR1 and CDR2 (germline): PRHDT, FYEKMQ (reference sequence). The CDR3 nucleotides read TGTGCCAGCAGTCAGGGTGTAAGCTATGGCTACACCTTC. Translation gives CASSQGVSYGYTF.

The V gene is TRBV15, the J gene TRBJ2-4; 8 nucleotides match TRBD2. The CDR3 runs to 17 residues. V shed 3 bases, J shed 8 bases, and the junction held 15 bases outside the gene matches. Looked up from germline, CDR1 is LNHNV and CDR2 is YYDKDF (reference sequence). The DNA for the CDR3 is TGTGCCACCAGCAGCTCTGCGGGGGGTAACAGATTGTACATTCAGTACTTC. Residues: CATSSSAGGNRLYIQYF.